This T cell receptor beta chain was found in a study of blood T cell repertoires in COVID-19. Across the whole study: The United States, Italy and Spain supplied acute and convalescent COVID-19 samples. Sample material is recorded as cDNA or gDNA derived from T cells, B-cell-depleted T cells, or PBMCs.

Source study methods: Amplifying reference gene primers gave estimates of nucleated cell counts. Clones were read by immunoSEQ multiplex PCR, and TCRdb kept only the in-frame ones, dropping some. From that table come the V and J calls and clone size; the DNA was used to work out D and trimming. The sample holds 52,000 or so clones, roughly 80% seen once. This CDR3 is built from 16 residues. The V and J ends lost 5 bases and 10 bases, in that order; junction bases with no gene match: 13. The germline V gene has CDR1 SGHNT and CDR2 YYREEE (reference sequence). Sequencing input: peripheral blood. This TCR came from a human donor in a cohort sampled during active or convalescent COVID-19. V and J are TRBV5-4 and TRBJ2-1; 12 nucleotides match TRBD1. CDR3 sequence reads: CASSDRDRGRGAEQFF. CDR3 bases: TGTGCCAGCAGTGATAGGGACAGGGGGCGGGGAGCGGAGCAGTTCTTC.